These T cell receptor beta chains were read from a single sample in a study of blood T cell repertoires in COVID-19. Measured with immunoSEQ multiplex PCR; TCRdb has only the in-frame clones, and not every one. The sample lists fewer than 300,000 clones; about nine tenths were seen once. Sequenced: PBMCs or T cells enriched from blood (not recorded which). These receptor sequences come from a man aged 18 to 30 who had recovered from COVID-19. Each CDR3 is given with its conserved first and last residue. A D gene is named only where the DNA matches it firmly. Clone size is shown for a subset of rows, as once, few, many or a class of expanded clone.

>TRBJ1-3|NA|NA|TRBV18
TGTGCCAGCTCACCCTTTGACCGGAGCTCTGGAAACACCATATATTTT
CASSPFDRSSGNTIYF
>TRBJ2-5|NA|TRBD2|TRBV12-3/TRBV12-4
TGTGCCAGCAGTCGGACTAGCGGAGAGACCCAGTACTTC
CASSRTSGETQYF
>TRBJ1-2|NA|TRBD1|TRBV28
TGTGCCAGCACCCCGGGACAGGGGATTTACTATGGCTACACCTTC
CASTPGQGIYYGYTF
>TRBJ2-7|NA|NA|TRBV10-3
TGTGCCATCAGTGAGTTCAGCGAATCCTACGAGCAGTACTTC
CAISEFSESYEQYF
>TRBJ2-1|NA|TRBD2|TRBV6-4
TGTGCCAGCAGTCCGAGACTAGCGGGGGGTTACAATGAGCAGTTCTTC
CASSPRLAGGYNEQFF
>TRBJ2-7|once|TRBD1|TRBV11-3
TGTGCCAGCAGCGGCTCACAGGGGCTCGAGCAGTACTTC
CASSGSQGLEQYF
>TRBJ2-5|NA|NA|TRBV6-1
TGTGCCAGCAGTGAAGGGGGCAGGGAGACCCAGTACTTC
CASSEGGRETQYF
>TRBJ2-1|NA|TRBD2|TRBV5-1
TGCGCCAGCAGCTTGGGGCTGGGACTAGCGGGAGGGAATGAGCAGTTCTTC
CASSLGLGLAGGNEQFF
>TRBJ2-2|NA|NA|TRBV5-1
TGCGCCAGCAGCTCCGGAGTTCAGGGGAACACCGGGGAGCTGTTTTTT
CASSSGVQGNTGELFF
>TRBJ1-2|NA|NA|TRBV3-1/TRBV3-2
TGTGCCAGCAGCCAATGGCAGGGTGTAGGCTACACCTTC
CASSQWQGVGYTF
>TRBJ2-3|NA|NA|TRBV7-3
TGTGCCAGCAGCTTAACTCCGCAGGGGCCCACAGATACGCAGTATTTT
CASSLTPQGPTDTQYF
>TRBJ1-5|NA|NA|TRBV6-1
TGTGCCAGCAGTGAGATGGCCTTTAGCAATCAGCCCCAGCATTTT
CASSEMAFSNQPQHF